The rows below give T cell receptor beta chains drawn from one sample of a study of blood T cell repertoires in COVID-19. Sequencing was performed with immunoSEQ multiplex PCR; in TCRdb, only in-frame clones are kept and a portion is missing. The sample holds around 170,000 clones, about four fifths seen once. The sequencing sample was made of peripheral blood. These receptors originate from a woman of 80 years or more with acute or convalescent COVID-19. CDR3s include the opening cysteine and the closing phenylalanine or tryptophan. A D gene is named only where the DNA matches it firmly. Size is omitted from some rows. Given values are once, few, many or a class for expanded clones.

clone_size,v_call,j_call,d_call,cdr3_nt,cdr3_aa
-,TRBV7-9,TRBJ1-4,-,TGTGCCAGCAGTCAGGGTACGGCCGCAACTAATGAAAAACTGTTTTTT,CASSQGTAATNEKLFF
once,TRBV7-2,TRBJ1-2,-,TGTGCCAGCAGCTTAGCGCTTATTACAGCCTATGGCTACACCTTC,CASSLALITAYGYTF
-,TRBV7-8,TRBJ1-6,TRBD1,TGTGCCAGCAGCTTAGGGGACAGGGGCTCACCCCTCCACTTT,CASSLGDRGSPLHF
-,TRBV19,TRBJ2-3,TRBD2,TGTGCCAGCGATACTAGGCTAGCGGGATCGGATTGGTCAGATACGCAGTATTTT,CASDTRLAGSDWSDTQYF
-,TRBV7-9,TRBJ1-2,-,TGTGCCAGCAGCTTGTCAGGGACTAACTATGGCTACACCTTC,CASSLSGTNYGYTF
-,TRBV6-5,TRBJ2-5,TRBD1,TGTGCCAGCAGTTACACGAGGGGGCAGTGGGAGACCCAGTACTTC,CASSYTRGQWETQYF
-,TRBV19,TRBJ2-7,TRBD2,TGTGCCAGTAGTATTCGATCGGGGGGTGGCGAGCAGTACTTC,CASSIRSGGGEQYF
-,TRBV4-1,TRBJ2-4,-,TGCGCCAGCAGCCGGCAGGGCGACCTAGCCAAAAACATTCAGTACTTC,CASSRQGDLAKNIQYF
-,TRBV24-1,TRBJ2-1,-,TGTGCCACCAGTGATTTGGCCAGCAATGAGCAGTTCTTC,CATSDLASNEQFF
-,TRBV19,TRBJ2-7,TRBD1,TGTGCCAGTACCCAATCCGGGACAGGGGACTACGAGCAGTACTTC,CASTQSGTGDYEQYF
-,TRBV5-6,TRBJ2-7,-,TGTGCCAGCAGCTTATACCCCAGCTCCTACGAGCAGTACTTC,CASSLYPSSYEQYF
-,TRBV3-1/TRBV3-2,TRBJ2-7,TRBD1,TGTGCCAGCAGCCAACCGGGACAGGGGGTCCACGAGCAGTACTTC,CASSQPGQGVHEQYF
-,TRBV10-2,TRBJ2-2,TRBD1,TGCGCCAGCAGTAGGCAGGGGGCCGGGGAGCTGTTTTTT,CASSRQGAGELFF
-,TRBV7-2,TRBJ1-2,-,TGTGCCAGCAGCTTAACTAGTCTGGTCCCCTATGGCTACACCTTC,CASSLTSLVPYGYTF
-,TRBV3-1/TRBV3-2,TRBJ1-1,TRBD1,TGTGCCAGCAGCCAAGTCGGGACAGGGCTCGGGAAAGCTTTCTTT,CASSQVGTGLGKAFF
-,TRBV7-8,TRBJ2-3,-,TGTGCCAGCAGCTTCGGGGGTCCAGATACGCAGTATTTT,CASSFGGPDTQYF
-,TRBV5-1,TRBJ2-1,-,TGCGCCAGCACCCCGATCATAGAGTCCGAGCAGTTCTTC,CASTPIIESEQFF
-,TRBV5-4,TRBJ1-2,-,TGTGCCAGCAGCTTGAGTCAGGACTATGGCTACACCTTC,CASSLSQDYGYTF
-,TRBV7-8,TRBJ2-3,TRBD1,TGTGCCAGCTCCATGGGGACAGGGGTGACAGATACGCAGTATTTT,CASSMGTGVTDTQYF
-,TRBV3-1/TRBV3-2,TRBJ1-5,-,TGTGCCAGCAGCCAGGGGGCCAATCAGCCCCAGCATTTT,CASSQGANQPQHF
-,TRBV3-1/TRBV3-2,TRBJ2-3,TRBD2,TGTGCCAGCAGCCCGAGGGTAGCGGGCCCCTCAGTTACGCAGTATTTT,CASSPRVAGPSVTQYF
-,TRBV11-2,TRBJ2-7,TRBD2,TGTGCCAGCAGCTTCGCTAGCGGGGGTGGTGAGCAGTACTTC,CASSFASGGGEQYF
-,TRBV5-1,TRBJ1-4,TRBD1,TGCGCCAGCAGCTTGGGACAGGGGGAAAAACTGTTTTTT,CASSLGQGEKLFF
once,TRBV27,TRBJ1-1,TRBD1,TGTGCCAGCAGTTTAGCAGGGGGCATGAACACTGAAGCTTTCTTT,CASSLAGGMNTEAFF
few,TRBV19,TRBJ1-3,-,TGTGCCAGTACTGTGACGAGGGCCAGGGGCGCGAGCTCTGGAAACACCATATATTTT,CASTVTRARGASSGNTIYF
once,TRBV4-1,TRBJ1-2,TRBD1,TGCGCCAGCAGCCACCCCGGGACAGAGCCTTCGGATGGCTACACCTTC,CASSHPGTEPSDGYTF
few,TRBV19,TRBJ1-5,-,TGTGCCAGTAGTAGTCAGGGGCTCAATCAGCCCCAGCATTTT,CASSSQGLNQPQHF